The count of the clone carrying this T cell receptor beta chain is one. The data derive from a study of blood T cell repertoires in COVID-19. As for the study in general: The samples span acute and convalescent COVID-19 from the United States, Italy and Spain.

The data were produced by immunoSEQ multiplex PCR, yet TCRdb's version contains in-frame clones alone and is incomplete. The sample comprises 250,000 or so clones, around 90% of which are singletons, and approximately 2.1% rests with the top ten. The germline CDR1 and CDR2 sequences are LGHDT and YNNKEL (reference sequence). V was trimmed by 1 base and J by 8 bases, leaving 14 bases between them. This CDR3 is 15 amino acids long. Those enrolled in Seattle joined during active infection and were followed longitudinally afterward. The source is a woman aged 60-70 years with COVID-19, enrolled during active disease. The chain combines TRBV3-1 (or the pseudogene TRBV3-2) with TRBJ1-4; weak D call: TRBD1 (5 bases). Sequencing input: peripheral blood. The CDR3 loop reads CASSQGGLNREKLFF. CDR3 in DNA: TGTGCCAGCAGCCAAGGGGGACTGAATAGGGAAAAACTGTTTTTT.